This record concerns one TCR beta chain sequence. Under the authors' procedure: Amplification with reference gene primers provided the estimates of nucleated cell counts. Assay: immunoSEQ multiplex PCR; the TCRdb copy retains only in-frame clones and omits some. That table furnishes V, J and clone size, whereas the DNA furnished D and trimming. Among more than 85,000 clones listed, 70% to 90% were seen once. The data originate from a study of blood T cell repertoires in COVID-19. Study background: The samples span acute and convalescent COVID-19 from the United States, Italy and Spain. In each case, the material was cDNA or gDNA derived from T cells, B-cell-depleted T cells, or PBMCs.

Trimming took off 1 base at V and 5 bases at J, with 5 bases between the two ends. The CDR3 loop spans 12 amino acids. Germline CDR1 and CDR2: SNHLY and FYNNEI. The chain carries TRBV2 and TRBJ2-5, with D hard to call. The sequence came from a man between 50 and 59 years old with active or convalescent COVID-19. Input material: peripheral blood. The CDR3 DNA follows: TGTGCCAGCAGTGAAGTCAGGGAGACCCAGTACTTC. Translating it yields CASSEVRETQYF.